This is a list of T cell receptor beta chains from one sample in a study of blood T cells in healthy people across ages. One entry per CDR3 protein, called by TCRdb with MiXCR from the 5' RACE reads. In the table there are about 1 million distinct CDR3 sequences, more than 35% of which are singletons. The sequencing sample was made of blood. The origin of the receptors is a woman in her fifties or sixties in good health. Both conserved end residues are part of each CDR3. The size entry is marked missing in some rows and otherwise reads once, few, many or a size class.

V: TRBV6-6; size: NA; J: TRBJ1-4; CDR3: CASRPRAESEKLFF
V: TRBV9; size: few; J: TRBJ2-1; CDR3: CASSARVHNEQFF
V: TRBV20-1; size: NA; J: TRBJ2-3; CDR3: CSASRMTSGVDTQYF
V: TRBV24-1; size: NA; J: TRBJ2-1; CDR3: CATSDSQATTYNEQFF
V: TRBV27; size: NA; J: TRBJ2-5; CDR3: CASTQARTGGWETQYF
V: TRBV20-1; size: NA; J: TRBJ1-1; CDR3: CSASPSGTGGTEAFF
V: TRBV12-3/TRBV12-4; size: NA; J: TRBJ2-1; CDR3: CASSSGTRGNNEQFF
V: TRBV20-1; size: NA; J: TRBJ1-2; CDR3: CSARDLQGRNYGYTF
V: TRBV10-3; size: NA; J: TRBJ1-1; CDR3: CAISDIGGTEAFF
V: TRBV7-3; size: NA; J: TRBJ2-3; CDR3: CASSLMPSIRTNFATDTQYF
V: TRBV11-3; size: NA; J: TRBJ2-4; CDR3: CASSLGSGAGAKNIEYF
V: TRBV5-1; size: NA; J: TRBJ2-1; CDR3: CASSLSGNREQFF
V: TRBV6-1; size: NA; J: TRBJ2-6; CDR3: CASAFSGTGFFPGANVLTF
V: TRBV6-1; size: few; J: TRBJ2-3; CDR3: CASSEYSGRAEDTQYF
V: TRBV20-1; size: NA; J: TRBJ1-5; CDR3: CSAKPQKYSNQPQHF
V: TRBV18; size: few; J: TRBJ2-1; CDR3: CASSPEGLAGADEQFF
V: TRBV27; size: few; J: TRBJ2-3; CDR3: CASSYLATSTDTQYF
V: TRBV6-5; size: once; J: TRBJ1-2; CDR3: CASSRGQGTHNYGYTF
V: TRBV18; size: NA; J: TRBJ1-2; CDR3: CASSAETGKAYGYTF
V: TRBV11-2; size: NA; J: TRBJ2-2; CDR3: CASSPASAPGTEELFF
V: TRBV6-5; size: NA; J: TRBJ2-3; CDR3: CASRPTDRRTDTQYF
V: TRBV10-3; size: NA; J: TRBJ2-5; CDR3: CAISESGKNQETQYF
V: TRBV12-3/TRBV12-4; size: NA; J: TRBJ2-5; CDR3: CASSLTSSGETQYF
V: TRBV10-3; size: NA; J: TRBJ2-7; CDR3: CAIRGTGCEQYF
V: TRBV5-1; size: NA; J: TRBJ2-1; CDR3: CASSLREGRNEQFF
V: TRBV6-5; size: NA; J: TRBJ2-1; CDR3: CASSTILAGGNNEQFF
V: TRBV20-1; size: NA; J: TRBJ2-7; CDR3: CSARPPGQGSYEQYF
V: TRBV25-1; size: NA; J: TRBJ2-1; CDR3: CASMMWDSRYNEQFF
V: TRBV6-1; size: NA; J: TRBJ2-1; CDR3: CASSDASWSYNEQFF
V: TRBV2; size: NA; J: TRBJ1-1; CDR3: CASSELWTLGTEAFF
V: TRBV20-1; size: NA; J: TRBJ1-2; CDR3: CSAADRGNYGYTF
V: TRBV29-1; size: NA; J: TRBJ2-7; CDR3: CSVLGGATFEQYF
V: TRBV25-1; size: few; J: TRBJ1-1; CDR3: CASRGGVVNTEAFF
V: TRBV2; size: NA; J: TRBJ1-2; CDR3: CASSNAGTACDYTF
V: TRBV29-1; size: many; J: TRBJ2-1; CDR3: CSVEANRGRGEQFF
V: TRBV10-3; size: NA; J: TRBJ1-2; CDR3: CAISESRTEGGGYTF
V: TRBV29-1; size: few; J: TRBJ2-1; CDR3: CSGLGFYNEQFF
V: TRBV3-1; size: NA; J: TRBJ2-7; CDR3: CASSQDPASGMSQYF
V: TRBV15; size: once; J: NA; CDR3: CATSRDRGTGCSEQYF
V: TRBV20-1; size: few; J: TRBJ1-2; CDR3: CSARFGSNYGYTF